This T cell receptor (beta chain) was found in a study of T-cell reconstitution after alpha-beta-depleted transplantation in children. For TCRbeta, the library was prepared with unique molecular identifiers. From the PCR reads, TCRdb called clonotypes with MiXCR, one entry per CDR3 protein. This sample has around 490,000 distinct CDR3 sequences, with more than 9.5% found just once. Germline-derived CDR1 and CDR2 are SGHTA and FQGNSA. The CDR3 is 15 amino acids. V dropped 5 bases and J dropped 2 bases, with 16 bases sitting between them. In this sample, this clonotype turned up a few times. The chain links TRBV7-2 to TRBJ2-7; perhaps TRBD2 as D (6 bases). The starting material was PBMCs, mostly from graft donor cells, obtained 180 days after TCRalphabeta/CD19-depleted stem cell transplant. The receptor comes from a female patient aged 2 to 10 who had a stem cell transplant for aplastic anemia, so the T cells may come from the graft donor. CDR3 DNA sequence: TGTGCCAGCAGCCCGGCGGCTAGCGCCGCCTACGAGCAGTACTTC. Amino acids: CASSPAASAAYEQYF.